The sequence of this T cell receptor beta chain was determined in a study of early stage breast cancer tumors. Study-wide context: Samples were sequenced at 9 to 10-fold average coverage.

The germline gives CDR1 SEHNR, CDR2 FQNEAQ (reference sequence). There are 15 residues in the CDR3. The V gene end was trimmed by 5 bases and the J gene end by 3 bases; junction bases not matched to a gene: 10. Assay: immunoSEQ multiplex PCR; the TCRdb copy retains only in-frame clones and omits some. The data contain approximately 3,600 clones, approximately 70% of them singletons. Concerning this clone itself: Antigen: not known.

Study-level findings and limits: Compared with adjacent normal breast, tumors showed 2 to 2.5-fold denser, more clonal T cells.

Sequencing was carried out using breast tumor tissue. The rearrangement links TRBV7-9 to TRBJ2-7; 7 bases match TRBD1. The receptor was isolated from a person between 35 and 49 years old with breast cancer. Here the CDR3 DNA reads TGTGCCAGCAGCCCCAGCACAGGGGCCGGCTACGAGCAGTACTTC. Translating gives CASSPSTGAGYEQYF.